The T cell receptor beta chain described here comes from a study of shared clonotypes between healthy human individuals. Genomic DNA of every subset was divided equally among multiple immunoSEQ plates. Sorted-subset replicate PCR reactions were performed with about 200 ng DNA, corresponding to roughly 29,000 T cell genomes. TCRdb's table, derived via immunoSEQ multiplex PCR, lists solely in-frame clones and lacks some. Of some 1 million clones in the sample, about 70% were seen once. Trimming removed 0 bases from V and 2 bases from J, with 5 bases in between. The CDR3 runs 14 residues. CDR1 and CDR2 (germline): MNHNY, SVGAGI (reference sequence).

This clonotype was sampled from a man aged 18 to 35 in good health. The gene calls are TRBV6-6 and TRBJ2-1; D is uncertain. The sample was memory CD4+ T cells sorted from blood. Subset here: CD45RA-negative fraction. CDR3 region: CASSYSHPYNEQFF. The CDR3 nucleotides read TGTGCCAGCAGTTACTCGCACCCCTACAATGAGCAGTTCTTC.